This T cell receptor (beta chain) stems from a study of human T cells and chemical hapten exposure. The study's findings and limits: Once DPC sensitization occurred, TCRs above 1 in 1000 frequency showed no change. Against controls, expanded TCRs gave rise to significantly more large CDR3 similarity clusters.

In TCRdb, the RACE reads were re-called with MiXCR into one record per CDR3 protein. In the table there are over 95,000 distinct CDR3 sequences, over 10% of which are singletons. Trimming shortened V by 2 bases and J by 8 bases, and 12 bases separated the two germline ends. CDR1 and CDR2 (germline): KGHSH, LQKENI. CDR3 length: 14 residues. To note about this clonotype: Antigen: not known.

Sample time point: patch test 1, 2 weeks after DPC sensitization. Treatment indicated: therapeutic diphenylcyclopropenone sensitization with weekly scalp DPC. This receptor was identified in a woman between 40 and 50 years old with alopecia areata. Some clones in this sample may be carry-over from other donors' samples. Sequencing was performed on whole blood, taken in connection with sensitization to the hapten diphenylcyclopropenone (DPC). This chain links TRBV18 with TRBJ1-4, with D unresolved. The chain's CDR3 is CASSPAEPEEKLFF. In nucleotides, the CDR3 is TGTGCCAGCTCACCAGCGGAACCCGAGGAAAAACTGTTTTTT.